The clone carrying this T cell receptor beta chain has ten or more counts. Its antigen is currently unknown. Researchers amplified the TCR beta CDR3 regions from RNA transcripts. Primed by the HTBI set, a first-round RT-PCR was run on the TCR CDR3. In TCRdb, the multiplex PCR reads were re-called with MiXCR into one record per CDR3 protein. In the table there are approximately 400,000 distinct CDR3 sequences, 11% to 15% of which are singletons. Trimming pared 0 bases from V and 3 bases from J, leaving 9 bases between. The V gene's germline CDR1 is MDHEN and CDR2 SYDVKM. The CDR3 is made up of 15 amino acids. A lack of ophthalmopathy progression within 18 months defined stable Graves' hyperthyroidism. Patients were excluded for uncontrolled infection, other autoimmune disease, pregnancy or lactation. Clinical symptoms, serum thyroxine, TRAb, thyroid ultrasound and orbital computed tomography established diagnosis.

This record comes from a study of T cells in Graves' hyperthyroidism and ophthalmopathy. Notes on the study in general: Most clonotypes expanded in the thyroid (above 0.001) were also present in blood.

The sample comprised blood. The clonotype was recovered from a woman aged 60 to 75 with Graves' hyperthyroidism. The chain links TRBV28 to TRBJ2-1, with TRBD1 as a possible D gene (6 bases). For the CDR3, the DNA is TGTGCCAGCAGTTTATGGGGCAGGGGCTACAATGAGCAGTTCTTC. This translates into CASSLWGRGYNEQFF.